The clone carrying this T cell receptor (beta chain) appeared a single time. The antigen remains unidentified. This CDR3 contains 16 residues. Trimming took 3 bases from V and 4 from J; bases not matched to a gene: 8. Germline CDR1 and CDR2: KGHDR and SFDVKD. This sample is part of a study of T-cell memory formation after mild COVID-19. General observations from the study: Some clones that responded were present in memory (sampled pre-infection), which suggests cross-reactive memory joined. Unconfirmed was the SARS-CoV-2 specificity of second-wave clones that peaked on day 37.

TCRdb called the 5' RACE reads again in MiXCR, with one record for every CDR3 protein. The sample records almost 350,000 distinct CDR3 sequences, under 25% being singletons. V and J are TRBV24-1 and TRBJ2-3; 8 positions agree with TRBD1. The sample taken for sequencing was PBMCs or a T cell subset sorted from them (not recorded which). The sequence derives from a man aged 18 to 29 who had mild COVID-19 (a few samples of this study predate the infection). Cell type and time point are not known. CDR3 nucleotide sequence: TGTGCCACCAGTGATGCGGACAGGGCCCTGCCAGATACGCAGTATTTT. Its translation is CATSDADRALPDTQYF.